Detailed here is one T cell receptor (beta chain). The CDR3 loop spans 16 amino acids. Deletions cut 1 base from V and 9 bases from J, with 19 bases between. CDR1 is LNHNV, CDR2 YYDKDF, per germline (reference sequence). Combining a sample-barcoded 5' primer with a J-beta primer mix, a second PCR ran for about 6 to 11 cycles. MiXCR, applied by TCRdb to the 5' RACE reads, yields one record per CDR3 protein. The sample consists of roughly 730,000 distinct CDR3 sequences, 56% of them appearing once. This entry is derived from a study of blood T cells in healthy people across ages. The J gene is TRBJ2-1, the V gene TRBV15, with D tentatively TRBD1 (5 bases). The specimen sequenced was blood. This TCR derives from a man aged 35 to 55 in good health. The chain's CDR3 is CATSRAQARRSGEQFF. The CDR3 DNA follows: TGTGCCACCAGCAGAGCACAGGCCCGACGGTCGGGTGAGCAGTTCTTC.